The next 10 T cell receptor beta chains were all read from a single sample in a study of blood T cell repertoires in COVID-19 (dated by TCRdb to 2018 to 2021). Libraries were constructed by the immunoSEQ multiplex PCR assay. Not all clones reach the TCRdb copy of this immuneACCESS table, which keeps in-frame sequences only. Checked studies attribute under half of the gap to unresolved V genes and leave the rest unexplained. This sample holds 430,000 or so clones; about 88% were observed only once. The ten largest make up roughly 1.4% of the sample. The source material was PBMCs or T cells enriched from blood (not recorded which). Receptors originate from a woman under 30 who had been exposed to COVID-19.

The CDR3 nucleotides read TGTGCCAGCAGCTTGGTACAGGGACCTCAAGAGACCCAGTACTTC. Amino acids: CASSLVQGPQETQYF. The V call is TRBV7-2, the J call TRBJ2-5; tentative D call: TRBD1 (6 bases). V shed 3 bases and J shed 2 bases, with 13 bases lying between them. Germline CDR1 is SGHTA and CDR2 is FQGNSA. There are 15 residues in the CDR3.

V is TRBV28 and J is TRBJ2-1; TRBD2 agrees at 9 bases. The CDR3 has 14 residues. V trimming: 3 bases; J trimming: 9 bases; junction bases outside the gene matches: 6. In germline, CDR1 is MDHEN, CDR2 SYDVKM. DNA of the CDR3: TGTGCCAGCAGTTTTCTAGCGGGATCTAGTGAGCAGTTCTTC. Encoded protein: CASSFLAGSSEQFF.

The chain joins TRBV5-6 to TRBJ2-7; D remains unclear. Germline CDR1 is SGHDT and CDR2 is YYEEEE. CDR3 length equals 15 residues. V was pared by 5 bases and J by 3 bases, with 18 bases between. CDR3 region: CASRSLGSKFYEQYF. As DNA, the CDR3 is TGTGCCAGCAGATCCCTCGGTAGCAAGTTCTACGAGCAGTACTTC.

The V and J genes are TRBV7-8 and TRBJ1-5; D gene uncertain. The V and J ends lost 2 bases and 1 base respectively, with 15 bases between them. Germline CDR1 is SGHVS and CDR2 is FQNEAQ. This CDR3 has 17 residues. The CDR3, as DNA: TGTGCCAGCAGCTTATGGCCGACACAAACGAGCAATCAGCCCCAGCATTTT. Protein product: CASSLWPTQTSNQPQHF.

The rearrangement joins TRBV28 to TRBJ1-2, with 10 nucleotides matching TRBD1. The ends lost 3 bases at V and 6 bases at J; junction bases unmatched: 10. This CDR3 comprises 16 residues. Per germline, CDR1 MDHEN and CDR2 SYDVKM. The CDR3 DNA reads TGTGCCAGCAGTTTCCTATCTGGGGGACAGGGGCATGGCTACACCTTC. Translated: CASSFLSGGQGHGYTF.

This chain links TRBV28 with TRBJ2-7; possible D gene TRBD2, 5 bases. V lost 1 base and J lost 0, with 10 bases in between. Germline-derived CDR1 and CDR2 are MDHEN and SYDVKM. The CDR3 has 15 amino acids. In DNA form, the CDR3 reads TGTGCCAGCAGTTTATTCGGGGAGAGCTCCTACGAGCAGTACTTC. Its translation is CASSLFGESSYEQYF.

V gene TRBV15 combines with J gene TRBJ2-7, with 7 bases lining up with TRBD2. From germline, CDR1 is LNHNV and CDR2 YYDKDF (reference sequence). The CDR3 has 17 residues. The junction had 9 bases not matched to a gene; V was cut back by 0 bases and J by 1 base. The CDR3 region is CATSRDLLAQLSYEQYF. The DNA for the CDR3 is TGTGCCACCAGCAGAGATTTACTAGCGCAATTATCCTACGAGCAGTACTTC.

Here the CDR3 reads CASRIQRGRQFF. The CDR3 DNA reads as TGTGCCAGCAGGATCCAGCGAGGCCGGCAGTTCTTC. The chain has TRBV6-5 and TRBJ2-1; D gene uncertain. Germline CDR1 MNHEY, CDR2 SVGAGI. This CDR3 spans 12 amino acids. V gave up 6 bases and J gave up 12 bases, with 15 bases separating them.

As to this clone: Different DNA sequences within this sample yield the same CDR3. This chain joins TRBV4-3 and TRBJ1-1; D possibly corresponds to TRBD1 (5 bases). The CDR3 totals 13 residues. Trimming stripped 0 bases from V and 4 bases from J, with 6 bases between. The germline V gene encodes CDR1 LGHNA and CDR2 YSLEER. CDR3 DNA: TGCGCCAGCAGCCAAGATAGGGGCACTGAAGCTTTCTTT. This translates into CASSQDRGTEAFF.

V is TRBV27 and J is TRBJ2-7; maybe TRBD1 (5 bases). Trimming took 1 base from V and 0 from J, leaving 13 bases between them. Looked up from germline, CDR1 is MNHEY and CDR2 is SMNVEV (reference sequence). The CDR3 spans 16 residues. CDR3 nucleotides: TGTGCCAGCAGTTTATATCGACAGATCAGCTCCTACGAGCAGTACTTC. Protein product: CASSLYRQISSYEQYF.